Presented here are 11 T cell receptor beta chains from one specimen sequenced in a study of blood T cells in healthy people across ages. A second PCR, run for about 7 to 12 cycles, used a sample-barcoded 5' primer plus a J-beta primer mix. Each CDR3 protein is one row after TCRdb ran MiXCR on the 5' RACE reads. The sample has more than 650,000 distinct CDR3 sequences, 20% to 25% seen once. The specimen was blood. These receptors all come from a man in his sixties or seventies in good health.

A few counts support this clonotype. In DNA, the CDR3 is TGTGCCAGCTCACCATCAGGGGATACTGAAGCTTTCTTT. This codes for CASSPSGDTEAFF. The chain joins TRBV18 to TRBJ1-1; D may be TRBD1 (6 bases). The CDR3 runs 13 residues. Germline V gene lookup returns CDR1 KGHSH and CDR2 LQKENI. V lost 2 bases and J 5 bases, leaving 9 bases between the germline ends.

This chain links TRBV14 with TRBJ2-3; D is undetermined. From germline, CDR1 is SGHDN and CDR2 FVKESK. Trimming shortened V by 4 bases and J by 5 bases, and 13 bases separated the two germline ends. The CDR3 is 14 residues long. The CDR3 region has the DNA TGTGCCAGCAGCCCCCCCGGAGTAGGAGATACGCAGTATTTT. Its translation: CASSPPGVGDTQYF. Full variable domain (rest looked up from reference TRBV14 and TRBJ2-3): EAGVTQFPSHSVIEKGQTVTLRCDPISGHDNLYWYRRVMGKEIKFLLHFVKESKQDESGMPNNRFLAERTGGTYSTLKVQPAELEDSGVYFCASSPPGVGDTQYFGPGTRLTVL.

The rearrangement uses TRBV19 and TRBJ1-5; maybe TRBD1 (5 bases). The V gene's germline CDR1 is LNHDA and CDR2 SQIVND (reference sequence). With 5 bases removed from V and 4 bases from J, the gap between germline ends came to 15 bases. The CDR3 sequence is 15 residues long. The CDR3 DNA reads TGTGCCAGTAGTTTCGGGCAGGGCTGGAATCAGCCCCAGCATTTT. As protein: CASSFGQGWNQPQHF.

Remarks on this clonotype: Germline is not matched at one junction end, which may reflect a read error. This sequence joins TRBV12-3 or TRBV12-4 and TRBJ1-2; tentatively, D is TRBD1 (5 bases). This CDR3 is 14 amino acids long. Here the CDR3 reads CASRRDLDGYGYTF. CDR3 DNA sequence: TGTGCAAGCAGGAGGGACTTGGACGGCTATGGCTACACCTTC.

This clonotype was observed a handful of times. V is TRBV12-3 or TRBV12-4 and J is TRBJ1-2; D is perhaps TRBD1 (6 bases). V lost 6 bases and J lost 7, with 15 bases in between. The CDR3 has 13 amino acids. The CDR3 DNA is TGTGCCAGCAGGGTACAGGGAATCGGTGGCTACACCTTC. This encodes CASRVQGIGGYTF.

The chain is built from TRBV12-5 and TRBJ2-5, with TRBD1 matching over 10 bases. The germline V gene encodes CDR1 LGHNT and CDR2 FRNRAP. With 7 bases clipped from V and 3 bases from J, the junction kept 14 bases outside the gene matches. The CDR3 spans 17 residues. The DNA for the CDR3 is TGTGCTAGTGCGGGACAGGGGAAGGGACTGAGAAAAGAGACCCAGTACTTC. It specifies CASAGQGKGLRKETQYF.

This chain links TRBV20-1 with TRBJ2-4; D may be TRBD1 (6 bases). The V gene's germline CDR1 is DFQATT and CDR2 SNEGSKA (reference sequence). Trimming removed 5 bases from V and 0 bases from J, with 11 bases in between. The CDR3 extends over 14 amino acids. CDR3 nucleotide sequence: TGCAGTGCTCAAAAACAGGGAGCCAAAAACATTCAGTACTTC. Its translation: CSAQKQGAKNIQYF.

The gene calls are TRBV6-5 and TRBJ2-5; 8 bases map to TRBD1. CDR1 is MNHEY, CDR2 SVGAGI, per germline. The CDR3 contains 15 residues. The ends lost 5 bases at V and 5 bases at J; junction bases unmatched: 10. The CDR3 loop is CASSTDRVIGETQYF. The CDR3, as DNA: TGTGCCAGCAGTACGGACAGGGTAATAGGGGAGACCCAGTACTTC.

This clonotype was counted ten times or more. The V call is TRBV12-3 or TRBV12-4, the J call TRBJ2-1; the match to TRBD2 covers 8 bases. V lost 6 bases to trimming and J lost 8 bases; unmatched junction nucleotides: 9. The CDR3 length is 14 residues. The CDR3 loop is CASSPGTSIYEQFF. The CDR3 DNA is TGTGCCAGCAGCCCCGGGACTAGTATCTATGAGCAGTTCTTC.

This clonotype was counted a few times. The genes are TRBV19 and TRBJ2-6; maybe TRBD2 (6 bases). CDR3 length: 15 amino acids. Germline CDR1 reads LNHDA; CDR2 reads SQIVND (reference sequence). V was pared by 6 bases and J by 2 bases, with 11 bases between. CDR3 sequence: CASRIREAGANVLTF. The DNA of the CDR3 is TGTGCCAGTAGGATTAGGGAGGCTGGGGCCAACGTCCTGACTTTC. The complete variable domain, with remaining parts taken from reference TRBV19 and TRBJ2-6, reads DGGITQSPKYLFRKEGQNVTLSCEQNLNHDAMYWYRQDPGQGLRLIYYSQIVNDFQKGDIAEGYSVSREKKESFPLTVTSAQKNPTAFYLCASRIREAGANVLTFGAGSRLTVL.

This clonotype appeared many times. One end of the junction is discordant with germline, which a read error may explain. The V call is TRBV5-1, the J call TRBJ2-7, with D hard to call. This CDR3 has 12 residues. Germline values: CDR1 SGHRS, CDR2 YFSETQ. CDR3 region: CASSSSSYEQYF. In nucleotides, the CDR3 is TGTGCCAGCAGCTCGAGCTCCTACGAGCAGTACTTC.